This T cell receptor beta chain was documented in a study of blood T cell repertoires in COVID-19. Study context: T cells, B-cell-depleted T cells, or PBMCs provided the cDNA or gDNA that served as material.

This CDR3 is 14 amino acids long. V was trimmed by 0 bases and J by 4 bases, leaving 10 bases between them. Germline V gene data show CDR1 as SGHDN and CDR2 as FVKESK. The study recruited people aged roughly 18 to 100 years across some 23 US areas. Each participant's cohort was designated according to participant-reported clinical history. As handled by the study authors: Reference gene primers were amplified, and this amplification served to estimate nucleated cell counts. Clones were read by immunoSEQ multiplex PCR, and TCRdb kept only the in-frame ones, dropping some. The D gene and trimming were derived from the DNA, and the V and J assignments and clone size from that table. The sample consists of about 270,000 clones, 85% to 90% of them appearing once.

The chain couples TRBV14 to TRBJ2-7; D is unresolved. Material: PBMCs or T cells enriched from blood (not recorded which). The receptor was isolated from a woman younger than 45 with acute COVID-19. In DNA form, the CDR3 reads TGTGCCAGCAGCCAAGAACCAGGTCCTTACGAGCAGTACTTC. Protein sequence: CASSQEPGPYEQYF.